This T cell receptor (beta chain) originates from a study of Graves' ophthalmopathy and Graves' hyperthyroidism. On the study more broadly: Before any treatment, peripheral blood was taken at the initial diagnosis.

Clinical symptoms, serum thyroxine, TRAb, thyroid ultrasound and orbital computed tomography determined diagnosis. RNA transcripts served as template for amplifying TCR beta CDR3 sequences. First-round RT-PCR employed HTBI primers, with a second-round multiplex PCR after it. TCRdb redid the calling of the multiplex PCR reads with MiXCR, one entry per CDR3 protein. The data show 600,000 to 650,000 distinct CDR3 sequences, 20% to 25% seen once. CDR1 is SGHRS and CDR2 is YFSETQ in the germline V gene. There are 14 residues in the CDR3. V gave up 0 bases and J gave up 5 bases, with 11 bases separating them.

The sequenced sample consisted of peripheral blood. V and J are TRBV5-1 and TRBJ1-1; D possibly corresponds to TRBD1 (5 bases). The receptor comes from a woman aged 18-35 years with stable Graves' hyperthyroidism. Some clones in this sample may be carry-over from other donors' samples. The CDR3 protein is CASSLGSGRTEAFF. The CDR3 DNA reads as TGCGCCAGCAGCTTGGGGTCAGGGAGGACTGAAGCTTTCTTT.